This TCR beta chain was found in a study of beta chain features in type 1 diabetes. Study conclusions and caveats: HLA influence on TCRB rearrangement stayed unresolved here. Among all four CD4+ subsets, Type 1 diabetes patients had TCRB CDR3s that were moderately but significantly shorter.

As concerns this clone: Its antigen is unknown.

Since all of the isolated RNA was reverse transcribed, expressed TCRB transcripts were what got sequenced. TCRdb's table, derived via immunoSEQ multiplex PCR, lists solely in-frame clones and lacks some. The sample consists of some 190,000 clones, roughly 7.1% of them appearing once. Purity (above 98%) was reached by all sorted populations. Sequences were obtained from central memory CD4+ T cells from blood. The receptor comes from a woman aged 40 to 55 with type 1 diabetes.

The CDR3 DNA sequence: TGTGCCAGCAGGGCGGGGGCGAACACTGAAGCTTTCTTT. Residues: CASRAGANTEAFF. V gene TRBV2 combines with J gene TRBJ1-1, with TRBD1 as a possible D gene (6 bases). V gave up 6 bases and J gave up 1 base, with 9 bases separating them. The germline gives CDR1 SNHLY, CDR2 FYNNEI. CDR3 size: 13 residues.